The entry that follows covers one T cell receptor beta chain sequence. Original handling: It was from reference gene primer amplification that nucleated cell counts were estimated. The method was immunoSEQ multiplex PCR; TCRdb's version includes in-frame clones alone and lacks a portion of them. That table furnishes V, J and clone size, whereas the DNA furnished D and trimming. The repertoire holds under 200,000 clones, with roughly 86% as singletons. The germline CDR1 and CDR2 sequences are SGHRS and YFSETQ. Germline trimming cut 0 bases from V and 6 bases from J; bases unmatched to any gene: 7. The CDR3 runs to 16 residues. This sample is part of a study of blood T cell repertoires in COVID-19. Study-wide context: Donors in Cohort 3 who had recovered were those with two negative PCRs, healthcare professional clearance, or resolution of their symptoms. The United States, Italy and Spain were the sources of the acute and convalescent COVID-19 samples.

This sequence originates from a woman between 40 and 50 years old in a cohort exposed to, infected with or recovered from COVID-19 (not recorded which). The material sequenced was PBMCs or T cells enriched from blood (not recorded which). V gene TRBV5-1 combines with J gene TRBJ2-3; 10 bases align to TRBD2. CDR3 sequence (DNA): TGCGCCAGCAGCTTGGAACCTAGCGGGAGCGCGGATACGCAGTATTTT. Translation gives CASSLEPSGSADTQYF. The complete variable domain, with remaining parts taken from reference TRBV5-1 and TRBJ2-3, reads KAGVTQTPRYLIKTRGQQVTLSCSPISGHRSVSWYQQTPGQGLQFLFEYFSETQRNKGNFPGRFSGRQFSNSRSEMNVSTLELGDSALYLCASSLEPSGSADTQYFGPGTRLTVL.